Reported below is one T cell receptor (beta chain). The protocol was immunoSEQ multiplex PCR, while the TCRdb copy is restricted to in-frame clones and leaves out a portion. The sample includes some 36,000 clones, approximately 91% seen only once; the top ten take 3.5% to 4.5%. The ends lost 1 base at V and 1 base at J; junction bases unmatched: 1. From germline, CDR1 is LNHNV and CDR2 YYDKDF (reference sequence). CDR3 length: 16 amino acids. This specimen belongs to a study of T cell changes during pregnancy in multiple sclerosis. The chain combines TRBV15 with TRBJ2-5; 12 positions agree with TRBD2. The specimen comprised peripheral blood, sampled in the second trimester of pregnancy. This sequence was found in a female donor in good health, enrolled as a control in a pregnancy study. This CDR3 is CATSRVTSGSQETQYF. DNA for the CDR3: TGTGCCACCAGCAGAGTGACTAGCGGGAGCCAAGAGACCCAGTACTTC.